This T cell receptor (beta chain) was sequenced during a study of monozygotic twins with inflammatory bowel disease. The template switching step added UMIs that contained a 6-nucleotide sample barcode. TCRdb reprocessed the 5' RACE reads, with one entry per CDR3 protein and no DNA. Its table lists fewer than 200,000 distinct CDR3 sequences. Sequenced material: blood. This clonotype was sampled from a human donor with ulcerative colitis or Crohn's disease, or a healthy co-twin of an affected twin (not recorded which).

The CDR3: CASSLGRGTGELFF. The gene calls are TRBV28 and TRBJ2-2; the TCRdb D gene call, TRBD1, has no DNA to confirm it. In germline, CDR1 is MDHEN, CDR2 SYDVKM. The CDR3 spans 14 residues.